This record concerns one T cell receptor (beta chain) sequence. The antigen remains undetermined. The sample comes from a study of response to subunit inactivated influenza vaccine. Points from the study as a whole: Authors suggested few new T cells are recruited by each seasonal influenza vaccination.

The CDR3 consists of 14 residues. Deletions cut 6 bases from V and 5 bases from J, with 11 bases between. Germline CDR1 and CDR2: ENHRY and SYGVKD. In TCRdb, the RT-PCR reads were re-called with MiXCR into one record per CDR3 protein. The sample consists of 500,000 to 600,000 distinct CDR3 sequences, 13% to 15% of them appearing once. This TCR was sampled from a middle-aged man who received an inactivated influenza vaccine. Sequencing was performed on PBMCs from blood, taken 11 to 12 days after vaccination. The chain has TRBV10-3 and TRBJ1-6, with D possibly being TRBD1 (6 bases). Here the CDR3 reads CAISIGQNNSPLHF. CDR3 DNA: TGTGCCATCAGCATCGGACAGAATAATTCACCCCTCCACTTT.